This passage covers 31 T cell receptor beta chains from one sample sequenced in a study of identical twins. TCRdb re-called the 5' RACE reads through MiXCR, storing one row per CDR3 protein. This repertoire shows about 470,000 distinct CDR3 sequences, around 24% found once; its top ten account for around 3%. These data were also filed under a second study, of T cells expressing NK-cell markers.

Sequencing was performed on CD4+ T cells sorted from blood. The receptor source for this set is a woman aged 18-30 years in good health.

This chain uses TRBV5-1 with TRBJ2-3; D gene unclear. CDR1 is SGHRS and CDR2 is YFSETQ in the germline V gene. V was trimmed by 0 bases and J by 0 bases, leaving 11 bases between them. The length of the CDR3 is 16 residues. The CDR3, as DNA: TGCGCCAGCAGCTTGGGGTCAGGACCGAGCACAGATACGCAGTATTTT. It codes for CASSLGSGPSTDTQYF.

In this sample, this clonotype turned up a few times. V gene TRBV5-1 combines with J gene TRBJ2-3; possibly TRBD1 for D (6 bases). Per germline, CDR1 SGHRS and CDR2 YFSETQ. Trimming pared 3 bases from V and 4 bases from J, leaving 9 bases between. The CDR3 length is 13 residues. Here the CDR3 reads CASSSNRADTQYF. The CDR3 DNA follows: TGCGCCAGCAGCTCCAACAGGGCAGATACGCAGTATTTT.

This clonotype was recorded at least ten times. The CDR3 region is CASGPNSPGANVLTF. The CDR3 coding sequence is TGCGCCAGCGGCCCGAATAGTCCTGGGGCCAACGTCCTGACTTTC. The rearrangement uses TRBV5-1 and TRBJ2-6; D unresolved. Trimming took off 7 bases at V and 2 bases at J, with 13 bases between the two ends. This CDR3 contains 15 residues. Germline V gene sequence: CDR1 SGHRS, CDR2 YFSETQ.

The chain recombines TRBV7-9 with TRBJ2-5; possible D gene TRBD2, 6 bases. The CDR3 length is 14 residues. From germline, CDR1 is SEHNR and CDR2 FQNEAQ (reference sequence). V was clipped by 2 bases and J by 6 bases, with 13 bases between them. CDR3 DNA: TGTGCCAGCAGCTTAACCCAGGAGGGGAAGACCCAGTACTTC. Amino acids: CASSLTQEGKTQYF.

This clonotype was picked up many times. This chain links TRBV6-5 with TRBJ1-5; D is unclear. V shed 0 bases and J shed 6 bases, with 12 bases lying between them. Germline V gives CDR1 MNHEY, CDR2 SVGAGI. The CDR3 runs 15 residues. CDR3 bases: TGTGCCAGCAGTTACTCGGGAGGAGGAGGTCAGCCCCAGCATTTT. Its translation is CASSYSGGGGQPQHF.

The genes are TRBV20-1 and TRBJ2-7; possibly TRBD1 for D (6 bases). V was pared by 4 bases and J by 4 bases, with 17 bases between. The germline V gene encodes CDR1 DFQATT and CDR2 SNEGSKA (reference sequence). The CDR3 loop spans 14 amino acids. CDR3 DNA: TGCAGTGCTATGAGGCCAGGGGAACGATACGAGCAGTACTTC. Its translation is CSAMRPGERYEQYF.

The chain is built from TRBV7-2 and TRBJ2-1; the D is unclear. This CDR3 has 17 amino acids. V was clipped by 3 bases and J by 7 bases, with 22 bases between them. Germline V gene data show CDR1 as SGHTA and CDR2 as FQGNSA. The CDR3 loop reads CASSFAEIPVVENEQFF. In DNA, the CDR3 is TGTGCCAGCAGCTTCGCGGAGATCCCTGTAGTGGAAAATGAGCAGTTCTTC.

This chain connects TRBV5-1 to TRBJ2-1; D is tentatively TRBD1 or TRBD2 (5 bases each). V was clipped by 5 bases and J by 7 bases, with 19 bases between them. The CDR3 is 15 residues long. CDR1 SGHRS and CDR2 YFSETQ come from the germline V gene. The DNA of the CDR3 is TGCGCCAGCAGGGCAGGGACCAATAGGGGAAATGAGCAGTTCTTC. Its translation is CASRAGTNRGNEQFF.

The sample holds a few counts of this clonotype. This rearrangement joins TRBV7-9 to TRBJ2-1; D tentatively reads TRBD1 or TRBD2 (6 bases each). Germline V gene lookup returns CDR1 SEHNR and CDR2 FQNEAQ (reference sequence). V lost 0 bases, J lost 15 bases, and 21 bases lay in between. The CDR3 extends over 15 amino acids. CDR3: CASSLALGTPGVRFF. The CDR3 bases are TGTGCCAGCAGCTTAGCGCTGGGGACACCGGGGGTCCGGTTCTTC. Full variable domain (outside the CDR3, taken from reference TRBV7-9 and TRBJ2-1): DTGVSQNPRHKITKRGQNVTFRCDPISEHNRLYWYRQTLGQGPEFLTYFQNEAQLEKSRLLSDRFSAERPKGSFSTLEIQRTEQGDSAMYLCASSLALGTPGVRFFGPGTRLTVL.

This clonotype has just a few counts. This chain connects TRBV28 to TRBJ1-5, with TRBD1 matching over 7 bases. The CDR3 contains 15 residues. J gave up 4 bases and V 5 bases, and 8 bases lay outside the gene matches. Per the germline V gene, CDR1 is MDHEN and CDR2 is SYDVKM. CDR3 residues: CASSGPGTVNQPQHF. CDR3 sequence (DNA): TGTGCCAGCAGTGGTCCTGGGACAGTGAATCAGCCCCAGCATTTT.

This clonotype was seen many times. This CDR3 is CASSQVWTSAYEQYF. For the CDR3, the DNA is TGTGCCAGCAGCCAAGTCTGGACTAGCGCCTACGAGCAGTACTTC. V and J are TRBV3-1 and TRBJ2-7; 9 positions agree with TRBD2. Per germline, CDR1 LGHDT and CDR2 YNNKEL (reference sequence). V dropped 1 base and J dropped 2; count of bases not matched to a gene: 3. This CDR3 spans 15 amino acids.

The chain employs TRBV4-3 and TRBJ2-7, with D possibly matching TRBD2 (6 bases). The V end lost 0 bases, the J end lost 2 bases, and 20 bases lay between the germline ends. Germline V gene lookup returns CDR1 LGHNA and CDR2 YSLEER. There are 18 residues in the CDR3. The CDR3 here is CASSQDSGLATNPYEQYF. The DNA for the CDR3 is TGCGCCAGCAGCCAAGATTCTGGGCTAGCGACCAATCCCTACGAGCAGTACTTC.

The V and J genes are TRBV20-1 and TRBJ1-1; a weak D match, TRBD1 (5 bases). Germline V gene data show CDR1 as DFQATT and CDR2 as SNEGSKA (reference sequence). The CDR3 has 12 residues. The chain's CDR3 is CVSQGPNTEAFF. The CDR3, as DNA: TGCGTCTCGCAGGGACCGAACACTGAAGCTTTCTTT.

The CDR3, as DNA: TGTGCCAGCACCCTGAGGGGAATCAATGAGCAGTTCTTC. Translating gives CASTLRGINEQFF. J is TRBJ2-1 and V is TRBV12-3 or TRBV12-4; D possibly matches TRBD1 or TRBD2 (5 bases each). The CDR3 runs 13 residues. V lost 7 bases and J lost 6, with 13 bases in between.

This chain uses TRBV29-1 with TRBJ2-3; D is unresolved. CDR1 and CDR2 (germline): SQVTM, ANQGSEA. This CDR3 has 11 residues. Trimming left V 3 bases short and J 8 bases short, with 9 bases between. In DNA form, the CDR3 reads TGCAGCGTTGATTCTCGCGGTACGCAGTATTTT. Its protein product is CSVDSRGTQYF.

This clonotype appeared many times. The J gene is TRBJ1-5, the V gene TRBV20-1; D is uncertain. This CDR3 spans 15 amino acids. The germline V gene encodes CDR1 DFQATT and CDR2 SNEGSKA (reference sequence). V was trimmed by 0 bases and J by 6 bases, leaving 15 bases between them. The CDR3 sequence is CSARDPGVAPQPQHF. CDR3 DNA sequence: TGCAGTGCTAGAGATCCGGGTGTGGCCCCTCAGCCCCAGCATTTT.

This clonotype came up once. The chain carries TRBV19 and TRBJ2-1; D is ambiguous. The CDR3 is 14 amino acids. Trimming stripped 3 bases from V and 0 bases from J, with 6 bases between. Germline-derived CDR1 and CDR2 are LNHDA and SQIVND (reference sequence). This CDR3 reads CASSIESSYNEQFF. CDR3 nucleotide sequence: TGTGCCAGTAGTATTGAGAGCTCCTACAATGAGCAGTTCTTC. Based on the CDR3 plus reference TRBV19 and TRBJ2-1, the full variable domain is DGGITQSPKYLFRKEGQNVTLSCEQNLNHDAMYWYRQDPGQGLRLIYYSQIVNDFQKGDIAEGYSVSREKKESFPLTVTSAQKNPTAFYLCASSIESSYNEQFFGPGTRLTVL.

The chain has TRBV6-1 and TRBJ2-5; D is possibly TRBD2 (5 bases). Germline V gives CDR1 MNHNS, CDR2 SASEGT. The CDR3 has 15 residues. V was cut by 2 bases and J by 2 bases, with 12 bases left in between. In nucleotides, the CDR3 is TGTGCCAGCAGTGAATACTTGACTACTCAAGAGACCCAGTACTTC. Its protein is CASSEYLTTQETQYF.

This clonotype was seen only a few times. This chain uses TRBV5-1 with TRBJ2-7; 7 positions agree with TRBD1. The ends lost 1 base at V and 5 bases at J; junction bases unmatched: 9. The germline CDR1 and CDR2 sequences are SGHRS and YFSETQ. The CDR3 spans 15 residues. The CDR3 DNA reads TGCGCCAGCAGCTTGCTGCGACAGGGTTCCCACGAGCAGTACTTC. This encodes CASSLLRQGSHEQYF.

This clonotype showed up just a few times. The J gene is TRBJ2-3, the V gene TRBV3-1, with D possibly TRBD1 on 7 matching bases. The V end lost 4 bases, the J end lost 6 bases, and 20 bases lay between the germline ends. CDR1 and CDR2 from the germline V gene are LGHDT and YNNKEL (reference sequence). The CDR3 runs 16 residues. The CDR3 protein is CASSPRRGRSKDTQYF. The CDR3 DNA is TGTGCCAGCAGCCCGCGGAGGGGGCGCAGTAAGGATACGCAGTATTTT.

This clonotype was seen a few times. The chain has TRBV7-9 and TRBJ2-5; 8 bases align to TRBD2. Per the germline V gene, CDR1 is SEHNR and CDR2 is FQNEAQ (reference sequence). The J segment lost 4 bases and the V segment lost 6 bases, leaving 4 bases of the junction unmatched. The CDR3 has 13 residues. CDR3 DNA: TGTGCCAGCAGTCGGGGGGGTCGAGAGACCCAGTACTTC. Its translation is CASSRGGRETQYF.

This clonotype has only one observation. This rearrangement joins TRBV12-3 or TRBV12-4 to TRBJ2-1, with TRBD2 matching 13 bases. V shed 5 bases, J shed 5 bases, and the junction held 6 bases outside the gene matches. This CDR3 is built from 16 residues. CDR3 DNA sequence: TGTGCCAGCAGTCGAGCCGGGACTAGCGGGGACAATGAGCAGTTCTTC. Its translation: CASSRAGTSGDNEQFF.

DNA of the CDR3: TGTGCCAGCAGCCTTGGCATCCTGAGGGGCTACACCTTC. The encoded protein is CASSLGILRGYTF. J is TRBJ1-2 and V is TRBV7-8; D not certain. V lost 5 bases and J lost 8, with 15 bases in between. Germline V gene lookup returns CDR1 SGHVS and CDR2 FQNEAQ. The CDR3 has 13 amino acids.

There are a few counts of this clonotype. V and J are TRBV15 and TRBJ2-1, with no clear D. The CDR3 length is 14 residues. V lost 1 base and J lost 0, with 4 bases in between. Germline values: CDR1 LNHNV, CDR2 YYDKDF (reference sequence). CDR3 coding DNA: TGTGCCACCAGCAGAGGTAGCTCCTACAATGAGCAGTTCTTC. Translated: CATSRGSSYNEQFF. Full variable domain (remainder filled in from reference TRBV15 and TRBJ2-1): DAMVIQNPRYQVTQFGKPVTLSCSQTLNHNVMYWYQQKSSQAPKLLFHYYDKDFNNEADTPDNFQSRRPNTSFCFLDIRSPGLGDTAMYLCATSRGSSYNEQFFGPGTRLTVL.

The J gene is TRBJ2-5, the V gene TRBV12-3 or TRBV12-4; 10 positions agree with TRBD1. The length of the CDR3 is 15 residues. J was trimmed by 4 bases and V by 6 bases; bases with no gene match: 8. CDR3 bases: TGTGCCAGCAGCGCTGACAGGGGGCGAGGAGAGACCCAGTACTTC. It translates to CASSADRGRGETQYF.

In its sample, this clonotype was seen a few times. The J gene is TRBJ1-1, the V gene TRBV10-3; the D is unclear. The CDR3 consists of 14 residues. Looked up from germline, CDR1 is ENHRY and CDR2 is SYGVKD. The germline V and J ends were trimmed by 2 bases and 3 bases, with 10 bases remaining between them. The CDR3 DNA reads TGTGCCATCAGTGAGCCCTTGGTGGACACTGAAGCTTTCTTT. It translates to CAISEPLVDTEAFF.

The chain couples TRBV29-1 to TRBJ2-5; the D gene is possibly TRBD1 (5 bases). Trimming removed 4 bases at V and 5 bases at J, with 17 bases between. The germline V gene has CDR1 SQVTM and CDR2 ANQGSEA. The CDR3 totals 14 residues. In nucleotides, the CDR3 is TGCAGCGTTGGTCGTCAGACTCCAGGGGAGACCCAGTACTTC. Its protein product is CSVGRQTPGETQYF. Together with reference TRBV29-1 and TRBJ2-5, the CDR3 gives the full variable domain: SAVISQKPSRDICQRGTSLTIQCQVDSQVTMMFWYRQQPGQSLTLIATANQGSEATYESGFVIDKFPISRPNLTFSTLTVSNMSPEDSSIYLCSVGRQTPGETQYFGPGTRLLVL.

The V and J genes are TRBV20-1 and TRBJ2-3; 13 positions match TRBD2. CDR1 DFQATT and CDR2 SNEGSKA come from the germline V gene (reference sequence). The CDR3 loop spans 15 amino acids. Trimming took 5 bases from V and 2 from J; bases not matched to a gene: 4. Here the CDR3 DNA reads TGCAGTGCTTACGGGACTAGCGGGGTCACAGATACGCAGTATTTT. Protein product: CSAYGTSGVTDTQYF.

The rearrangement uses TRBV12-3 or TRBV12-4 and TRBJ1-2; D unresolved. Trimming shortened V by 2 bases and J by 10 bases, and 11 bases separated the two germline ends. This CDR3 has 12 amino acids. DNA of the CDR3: TGTGCCAGCAGTTTACAGGTCCAGGTCTACACCTTC. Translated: CASSLQVQVYTF.

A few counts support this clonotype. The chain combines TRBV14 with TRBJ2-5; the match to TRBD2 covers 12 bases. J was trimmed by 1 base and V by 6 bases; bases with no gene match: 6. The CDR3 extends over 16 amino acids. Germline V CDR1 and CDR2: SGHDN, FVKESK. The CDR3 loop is CASRSGLAGIQETQYF. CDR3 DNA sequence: TGTGCCAGCAGAAGTGGACTAGCGGGAATCCAAGAGACCCAGTACTTC.

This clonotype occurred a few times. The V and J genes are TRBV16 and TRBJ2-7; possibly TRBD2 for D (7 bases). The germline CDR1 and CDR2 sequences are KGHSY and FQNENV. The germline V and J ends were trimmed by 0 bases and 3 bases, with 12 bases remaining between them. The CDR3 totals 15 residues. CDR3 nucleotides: TGTGCCAGCAGCCAATCCAACGGGGGGCACTACGAGCAGTACTTC. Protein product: CASSQSNGGHYEQYF.